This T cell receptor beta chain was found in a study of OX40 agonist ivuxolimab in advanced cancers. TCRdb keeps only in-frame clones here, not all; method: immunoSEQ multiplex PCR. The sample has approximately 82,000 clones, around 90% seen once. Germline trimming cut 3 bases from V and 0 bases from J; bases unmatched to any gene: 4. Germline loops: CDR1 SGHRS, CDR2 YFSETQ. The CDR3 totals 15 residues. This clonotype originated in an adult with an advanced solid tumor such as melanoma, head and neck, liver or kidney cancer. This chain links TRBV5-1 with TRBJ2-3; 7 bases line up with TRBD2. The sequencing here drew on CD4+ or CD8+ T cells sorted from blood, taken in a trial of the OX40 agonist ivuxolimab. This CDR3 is CASSSGTKSTDTQYF. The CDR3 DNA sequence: TGCGCCAGCAGCTCAGGGACTAAAAGCACAGATACGCAGTATTTT. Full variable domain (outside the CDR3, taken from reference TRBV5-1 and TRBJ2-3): KAGVTQTPRYLIKTRGQQVTLSCSPISGHRSVSWYQQTPGQGLQFLFEYFSETQRNKGNFPGRFSGRQFSNSRSEMNVSTLELGDSALYLCASSSGTKSTDTQYFGPGTRLTVL.